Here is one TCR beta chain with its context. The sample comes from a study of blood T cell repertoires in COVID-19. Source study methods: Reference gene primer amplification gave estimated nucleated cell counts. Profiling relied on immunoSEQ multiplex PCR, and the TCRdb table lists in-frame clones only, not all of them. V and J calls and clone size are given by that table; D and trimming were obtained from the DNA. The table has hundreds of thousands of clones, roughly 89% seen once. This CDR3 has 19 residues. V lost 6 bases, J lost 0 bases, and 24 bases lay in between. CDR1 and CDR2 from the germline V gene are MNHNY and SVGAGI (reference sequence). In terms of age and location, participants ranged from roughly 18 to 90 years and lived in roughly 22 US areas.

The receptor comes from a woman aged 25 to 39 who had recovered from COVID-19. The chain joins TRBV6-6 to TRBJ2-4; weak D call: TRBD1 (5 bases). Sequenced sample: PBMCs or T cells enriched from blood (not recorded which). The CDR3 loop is CASSSGQGWLGIAKNIQYF. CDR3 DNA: TGTGCCAGCAGCTCTGGGCAGGGTTGGCTCGGTATAGCCAAAAACATTCAGTACTTC.